These 32 T cell receptor beta chains were sequenced from one sample in a study of blood T cell repertoires in COVID-19. Assay: immunoSEQ multiplex PCR; the TCRdb copy retains only in-frame clones and omits some. The sample holds about 38,000 clones, about 76% seen once. Sequences were obtained from peripheral blood. These receptors all stem from a man aged 65 to 79 with COVID-19, enrolled during active disease.

This clone came up once. V gene TRBV9 combines with J gene TRBJ1-2; 8 positions match TRBD1. This CDR3 contains 16 residues. CDR1 is SGDLS, CDR2 YYNGEE, per germline. After removal of 4 bases from V and 1 base from J, the junction contained 9 bases not matched to a gene. The CDR3 spells CASSLGQGRGNYGYTF. The CDR3 coding sequence is TGTGCCAGCAGCCTAGGACAGGGAAGGGGTAACTATGGCTACACCTTC.

The genes are TRBV12-3 or TRBV12-4 and TRBJ2-2; a possible D gene is TRBD2 (6 bases). V dropped 11 bases and J dropped 0 bases, with 10 bases sitting between them. This CDR3 has 13 amino acids. CDR3 amino acids: CADGGANTGELFF. DNA of the CDR3: TGTGCCGACGGGGGAGCGAACACCGGGGAGCTGTTTTTT.

J is TRBJ1-2 and V is TRBV27; D gene unclear. This CDR3 has 13 amino acids. Germline lookup yields CDR1 MNHEY and CDR2 SMNVEV (reference sequence). V dropped 3 bases and J dropped 8 bases, with 13 bases sitting between them. CDR3 region: CASSFGPSWGYTF. The DNA of the CDR3 is TGTGCCAGCAGTTTCGGTCCGTCGTGGGGCTACACCTTC.

By sample fraction, this clone is medium-sized (0.01 to 0.1%). The chain employs TRBV4-1 and TRBJ2-1, with TRBD2 identical over 7 bases. This CDR3 region has 15 residues. The junction had 4 bases not matched to a gene; V was cut back by 0 bases and J by 5 bases. The germline gives CDR1 MGHRA, CDR2 YSYEKL. The CDR3 here is CASSQEQRDNNEQFF. In nucleotides, the CDR3 is TGCGCCAGCAGCCAAGAACAGCGGGATAACAATGAGCAGTTCTTC.

The chain is built from TRBV7-3 and TRBJ2-3; D not certain. The CDR3 spans 13 residues. Germline V gene data show CDR1 as SGHTA and CDR2 as FQGTGA. Trimming shortened V by 1 base and J by 4 bases, and 6 bases separated the two germline ends. The CDR3 loop reads CASSLSGPDTQYF. CDR3 in DNA: TGTGCCAGCAGCTTAAGTGGCCCAGATACGCAGTATTTT.

This clone showed up just once. The chain combines TRBV11-3 with TRBJ2-1; D is possibly TRBD2 (6 bases). Germline V gene data show CDR1 as SGHNT and CDR2 as YENEEA. The CDR3 has 11 amino acids. V gave up 8 bases and J gave up 4 bases, with 6 bases separating them. CDR3 sequence: CASGTYNEQFF. The CDR3, as DNA: TGTGCCAGCGGGACTTACAATGAGCAGTTCTTC.

V usage is TRBV7-9 and J usage is TRBJ1-5, with D hard to call. The CDR3 is 14 amino acids. Trimming stripped 4 bases from V and 5 bases from J, with 12 bases between. The germline V gene has CDR1 SEHNR and CDR2 FQNEAQ (reference sequence). DNA of the CDR3: TGTGCCAGCAGCTATATCGGGGTGGATCAGCCCCAGCATTTT. Protein product: CASSYIGVDQPQHF.

The chain recombines TRBV3-1 (or the pseudogene TRBV3-2) with TRBJ1-5; D is ambiguous. CDR3 size: 13 residues. Germline loops: CDR1 LGHDT, CDR2 YNNKEL (reference sequence). The V gene lost 1 base and the J gene lost 3 bases, with 4 bases spanning the gap. The chain's CDR3 is CASSQADNQPQHF. CDR3 sequence (DNA): TGTGCCAGCAGCCAAGCAGACAATCAGCCCCAGCATTTT.

CDR3 sequence (DNA): TGTGCCAGCAGCTTCGACAGGGGTACCTACGAGCAGTACTTC. Its protein product is CASSFDRGTYEQYF. The rearrangement joins TRBV7-9 to TRBJ2-7, with TRBD1 matching over 8 bases. This CDR3 is built from 14 residues. Germline V gene lookup returns CDR1 SEHNR and CDR2 FQNEAQ (reference sequence). Losses at the gene ends were 3 bases for V and 2 bases for J; bases not matched to a gene: 3.

The gene calls are TRBV18 and TRBJ1-6, with a weak D call TRBD1 (5 bases). Trimming removed 3 bases at V and 9 bases at J, with 12 bases between. CDR1 is KGHSH, CDR2 LQKENI, per germline. The length of the CDR3 is 14 residues. The CDR3, as DNA: TGTGCCAGCTCACCGGGGCCCGCCAGTTCACCCCTCCACTTT. Translated: CASSPGPASSPLHF.

The chain has TRBV11-3 and TRBJ1-2; no reliable D call. CDR3 length: 13 amino acids. CDR1 and CDR2 (germline): SGHNT, YENEEA. The V and J ends lost 5 bases and 4 bases respectively, with 11 bases between them. The DNA for the CDR3 is TGTGCCAGCAGCCCAGGTGCTGGCTATGGCTACACCTTC. This encodes CASSPGAGYGYTF.

The chain has TRBV6-5 and TRBJ2-7; 9 nucleotides line up with TRBD2. Trimming took 0 bases from V and 1 from J; bases not matched to a gene: 1. The CDR3 is 15 amino acids. Per the germline V gene, CDR1 is MNHEY and CDR2 is SVGAGI. CDR3 amino acids: CASSYSLAGSYEQYF. CDR3 nucleotides: TGTGCCAGCAGTTACTCACTAGCGGGTTCCTACGAGCAGTACTTC.

The chain employs TRBV4-1 and TRBJ1-1; no clear D gene. Trimming cost V 1 base and J 0 bases, with 9 bases left between them. The CDR3 has 15 residues. Germline V gene sequence: CDR1 MGHRA, CDR2 YSYEKL. CDR3 nucleotides: TGCGCCAGCAGCCAAGTAGGAGCCGTGAACACTGAAGCTTTCTTT. Its translation is CASSQVGAVNTEAFF.

The chain has TRBV4-1 and TRBJ2-5; D is possibly TRBD1 (6 bases). V was cut by 2 bases and J by 6 bases, with 13 bases left in between. Germline CDR1 and CDR2: MGHRA and YSYEKL. This CDR3 is built from 14 residues. The CDR3: CASSQSTGRKTQYF. In DNA, the CDR3 is TGCGCCAGCAGCCAATCGACAGGCCGGAAGACCCAGTACTTC.

This sequence joins TRBV30 and TRBJ1-5; D call uncertain. The germline V gene encodes CDR1 GTSNPN and CDR2 SVGIG (reference sequence). V was clipped by 1 base and J by 0 bases, with 7 bases between them. CDR3 length: 14 amino acids. The CDR3 DNA is TGTGCCTGGAGTGACAGACATAGCAATCAGCCCCAGCATTTT. Encoded protein: CAWSDRHSNQPQHF. The whole variable domain, filled in from reference TRBV30 and TRBJ1-5, reads SQTIHQWPATLVQPVGSPLSLECTVEGTSNPNLYWYRQAAGRGLQLLFYSVGIGQISSEVPQNLSASRPQDRQFILSSKKLLLSDSGFYLCAWSDRHSNQPQHFGDGTRLSIL.

J is TRBJ2-5 and V is TRBV19; perhaps TRBD2 as D (6 bases). CDR1 LNHDA and CDR2 SQIVND come from the germline V gene (reference sequence). V was shortened by 1 base and J by 1 base, with 13 bases between the two germline ends. The CDR3 is 16 residues long. In DNA, the CDR3 is TGTGCCAGTAGTATAGGTTTTAGCGGCAGCCAAGAGACCCAGTACTTC. It is translated as CASSIGFSGSQETQYF. The complete variable domain, with remaining parts taken from reference TRBV19 and TRBJ2-5, reads DGGITQSPKYLFRKEGQNVTLSCEQNLNHDAMYWYRQDPGQGLRLIYYSQIVNDFQKGDIAEGYSVSREKKESFPLTVTSAQKNPTAFYLCASSIGFSGSQETQYFGPGTRLLVL.

V and J are TRBV2 and TRBJ2-7, with D possibly matching TRBD2 (6 bases). V lost 7 bases and J 6 bases, leaving 19 bases between the germline ends. Germline V lookup: CDR1 SNHLY, CDR2 FYNNEI. This CDR3 spans 14 amino acids. The CDR3 region has the DNA TGTGCCAGCAACCCGAGGAGGGGTGTCGGCGAGCAGTACTTC. Translating it yields CASNPRRGVGEQYF.

This chain joins TRBV18 and TRBJ1-6; unclear D gene. The germline V gene has CDR1 KGHSH and CDR2 LQKENI. V was clipped by 1 base and J by 6 bases, with 10 bases between them. CDR3 length: 15 residues. CDR3 in amino acids: CASSPRVEGNSPLHF. The CDR3 nucleotides read TGTGCCAGCTCACCACGGGTTGAGGGTAATTCACCCCTCCACTTT. Filled out from reference TRBV18 and TRBJ1-6, the complete variable domain reads NAGVMQNPRHLVRRRGQEARLRCSPMKGHSHVYWYRQLPEEGLKFMVYLQKENIIDESGMPKERFSAEFPKEGPSILRIQQVVRGDSAAYFCASSPRVEGNSPLHFGNGTRLTVT.

The chain combines TRBV2 with TRBJ2-1, with 7 bases fitting TRBD1. This CDR3 has 18 residues. Unmatched junction bases numbered 13, after V lost 5 bases and J lost 0 bases. In germline, CDR1 is SNHLY, CDR2 FYNNEI. This chain's CDR3 is CASSSRGSSLSSYNEQFF. The CDR3 coding sequence is TGTGCCAGCAGTTCCAGGGGGTCTTCTCTGAGCTCCTACAATGAGCAGTTCTTC.

DNA for the CDR3: TGTGCCATCAGCGGTAGCGTAAGCTCCTACGAGCAGTACTTC. Residues: CAISGSVSSYEQYF. The chain joins TRBV10-3 to TRBJ2-7, with TRBD2 as a possible D gene (5 bases). The CDR3 is 14 amino acids. CDR1 ENHRY and CDR2 SYGVKD come from the germline V gene. V was clipped by 6 bases and J by 0 bases, with 12 bases between them.

The chain is built from TRBV7-8 and TRBJ1-1; the D gene is possibly TRBD1 (6 bases). The V end was cut by 5 bases, the J end by 1 base, with 8 bases between. Germline assignment: CDR1 SGHVS and CDR2 FQNEAQ. There are 13 residues in the CDR3. The DNA for the CDR3 is TGTGCCAGCAGCCAGACAGGGAACACTGAAGCTTTCTTT. Protein product: CASSQTGNTEAFF.

The chain links TRBV2 to TRBJ1-5; no firm D call. Germline lookup yields CDR1 SNHLY and CDR2 FYNNEI. V was pared by 4 bases and J by 3 bases, with 10 bases between. This CDR3 comprises 14 residues. In DNA, the CDR3 is TGTGCCAGCAGTGGGCGCAGGTCCAATCAGCCCCAGCATTTT. Residues: CASSGRRSNQPQHF.

This chain joins TRBV3-1 (or the pseudogene TRBV3-2) and TRBJ1-1; tentatively, D is TRBD1 (6 bases). The CDR3 runs 15 residues. CDR1 and CDR2 (germline): LGHDT, YNNKEL (reference sequence). V was shortened by 5 bases and J by 1 base, with 14 bases between the two germline ends. The CDR3 nucleotides read TGTGCCAGCAGCGGTAACTTACAGGGGAACACTGAAGCTTTCTTT. Its protein product is CASSGNLQGNTEAFF.

This clone was counted only a few times. The chain carries TRBV5-8 and TRBJ1-6, with D unresolved. Germline CDR1 and CDR2: SGHTS and YDEGEE. Trimming took off 3 bases at V and 7 bases at J, with 8 bases between the two ends. This CDR3 comprises 13 residues. The CDR3 sequence is CASSSQENSPLHF. In DNA form, the CDR3 reads TGTGCCAGCAGCTCGCAAGAGAATTCACCCCTCCACTTT.

This clone has only one observation. This chain links TRBV5-4 with TRBJ1-2, with 7 bases that match TRBD1. CDR3 length: 13 amino acids. The V gene's germline CDR1 is SGHNT and CDR2 YYREEE (reference sequence). J was trimmed by 8 bases and V by 1 base; bases with no gene match: 5. The CDR3 spells CASSLSGQHGYTF. CDR3 nucleotides: TGTGCCAGCAGCTTGTCGGGACAGCACGGCTACACCTTC.

V usage is TRBV24-1 and J usage is TRBJ2-3, with 11 bases that match TRBD2. The CDR3 is 14 amino acids. V trimming: 5 bases; J trimming: 5 bases; junction bases outside the gene matches: 2. Germline-derived CDR1 and CDR2 are KGHDR and SFDVKD. CDR3: CATSVAGGGDTQYF. The CDR3 DNA reads as TGTGCCACCAGTGTAGCGGGAGGGGGAGATACGCAGTATTTT.

V is TRBV3-1 (or the pseudogene TRBV3-2) and J is TRBJ2-1; 12 bases line up with TRBD2. Germline V gene data show CDR1 as LGHDT and CDR2 as YNNKEL (reference sequence). V dropped 4 bases and J dropped 6; count of bases not matched to a gene: 7. This CDR3 region has 16 residues. The CDR3 spells CASSPGLAGIVNEQFF. The CDR3 DNA sequence: TGTGCCAGCAGCCCTGGACTAGCGGGGATCGTCAATGAGCAGTTCTTC.

The J gene is TRBJ2-7, the V gene TRBV5-6, with TRBD1 identical over 8 bases. The V gene end was trimmed by 0 bases and the J gene end by 5 bases; junction bases not matched to a gene: 4. CDR3 length: 14 amino acids. Germline V gene lookup returns CDR1 SGHDT and CDR2 YYEEEE. Here the CDR3 DNA reads TGTGCCAGCAGCTTGGGACAGGGGTACGACGAGCAGTACTTC. Encoded protein: CASSLGQGYDEQYF.

This chain uses TRBV6-2 or TRBV6-3 with TRBJ1-1, with 8 bases lining up with TRBD1. This CDR3 region has 12 residues. The V gene's germline CDR1 is MNHEY and CDR2 SVGEGT. The J segment lost 5 bases and the V segment lost 6 bases, leaving 2 bases of the junction unmatched. CDR3 protein: CASSRQGTEAFF. As DNA, the CDR3 is TGTGCCAGCAGCCGACAGGGGACTGAAGCTTTCTTT.

This rearrangement joins TRBV18 to TRBJ2-3; D might be TRBD1 (6 bases). CDR1 and CDR2 (germline): KGHSH, LQKENI. This CDR3 comprises 16 residues. Trimming pared 1 base from V and 5 bases from J, leaving 16 bases between. The CDR3 is CASSPQDTGMIDTQYF. In DNA form, the CDR3 reads TGTGCCAGCTCACCACAGGATACAGGGATGATAGATACGCAGTATTTT.

V and J are TRBV2 and TRBJ1-2; maybe TRBD1 (5 bases). This CDR3 comprises 13 residues. Trimming left V 10 bases short and J 7 bases short, with 19 bases between. Germline V gives CDR1 SNHLY, CDR2 FYNNEI. CDR3 loop: CATGRETASGYTF. For the CDR3, the DNA is TGTGCCACGGGGCGGGAGACGGCCTCTGGCTACACCTTC. The full variable domain, completed using reference TRBV2 and TRBJ1-2, is EPEVTQTPSHQVTQMGQEVILRCVPISNHLYFYWYRQILGQKVEFLVSFYNNEISEKSEIFDDQFSVERPDGSNFTLKIRSTKLEDSAMYFCATGRETASGYTFGSGTRLTVV.

The V and J genes are TRBV29-1 and TRBJ2-5, with 7 bases fitting TRBD2. The CDR3 totals 17 residues. The germline V gene encodes CDR1 SQVTM and CDR2 ANQGSEA. V shed 6 bases and J 4 bases; nucleotides not matched to a gene: 20. The CDR3 nucleotides read TGCAGCGTCCCCTGGGGGGGAGGGCCAGGGTTGCGAGAGACCCAGTACTTC. This sequence encodes CSVPWGGGPGLRETQYF.